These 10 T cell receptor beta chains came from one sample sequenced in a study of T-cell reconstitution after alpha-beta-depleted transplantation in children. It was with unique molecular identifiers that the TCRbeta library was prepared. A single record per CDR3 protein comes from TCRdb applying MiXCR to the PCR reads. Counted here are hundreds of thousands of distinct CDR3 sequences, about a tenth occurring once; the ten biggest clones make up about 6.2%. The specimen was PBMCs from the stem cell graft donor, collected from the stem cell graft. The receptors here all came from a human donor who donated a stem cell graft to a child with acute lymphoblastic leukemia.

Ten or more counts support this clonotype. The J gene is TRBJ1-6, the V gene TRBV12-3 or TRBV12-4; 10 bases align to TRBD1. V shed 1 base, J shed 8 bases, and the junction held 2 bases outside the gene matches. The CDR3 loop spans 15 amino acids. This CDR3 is CASSLGQGAYSPLHF. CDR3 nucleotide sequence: TGTGCCAGCAGTTTAGGACAGGGGGCGTATTCACCCCTCCACTTT.

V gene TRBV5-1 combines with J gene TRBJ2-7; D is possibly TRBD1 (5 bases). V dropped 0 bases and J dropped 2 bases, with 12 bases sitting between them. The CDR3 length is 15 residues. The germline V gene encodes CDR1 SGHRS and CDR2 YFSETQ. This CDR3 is CASSLDGAGTYEQYF. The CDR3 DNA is TGCGCCAGCAGCTTGGATGGGGCTGGAACCTACGAGCAGTACTTC.

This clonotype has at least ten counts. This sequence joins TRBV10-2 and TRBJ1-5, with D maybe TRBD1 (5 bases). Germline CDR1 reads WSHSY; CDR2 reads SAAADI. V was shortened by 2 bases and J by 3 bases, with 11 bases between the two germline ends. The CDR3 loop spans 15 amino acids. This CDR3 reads CASSEGQGINQPQHF. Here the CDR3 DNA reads TGCGCCAGCAGTGAGGGGCAGGGTATCAATCAGCCCCAGCATTTT.

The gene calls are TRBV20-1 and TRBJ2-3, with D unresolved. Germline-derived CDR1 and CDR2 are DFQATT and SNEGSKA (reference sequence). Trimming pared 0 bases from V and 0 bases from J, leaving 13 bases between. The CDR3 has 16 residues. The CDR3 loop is CSARDTRMRSTDTQYF. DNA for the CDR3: TGCAGTGCTAGAGATACTCGAATGAGGAGCACAGATACGCAGTATTTT.

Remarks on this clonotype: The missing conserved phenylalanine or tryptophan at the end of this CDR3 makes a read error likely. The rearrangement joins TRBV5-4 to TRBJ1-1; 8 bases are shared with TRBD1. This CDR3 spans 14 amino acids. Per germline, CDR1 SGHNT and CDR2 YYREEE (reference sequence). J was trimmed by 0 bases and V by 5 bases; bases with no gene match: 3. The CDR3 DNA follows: TGTGCCAGCAGTAGACAGGGGATGAACACTGAAGCTTTCGTT. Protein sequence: CASSRQGMNTEAFV.

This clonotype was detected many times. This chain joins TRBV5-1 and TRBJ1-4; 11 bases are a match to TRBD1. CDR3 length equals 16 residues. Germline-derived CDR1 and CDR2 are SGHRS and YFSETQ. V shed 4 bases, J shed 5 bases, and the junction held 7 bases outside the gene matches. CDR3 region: CASSPGRDRGNEKLFF. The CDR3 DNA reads TGCGCCAGCAGCCCCGGACGGGACAGGGGGAATGAAAAACTGTTTTTT.

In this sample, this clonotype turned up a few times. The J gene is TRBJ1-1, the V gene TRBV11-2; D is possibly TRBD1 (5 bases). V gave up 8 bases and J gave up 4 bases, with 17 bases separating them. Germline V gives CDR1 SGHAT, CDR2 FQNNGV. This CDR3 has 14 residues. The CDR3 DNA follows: TGTGCCAGCGGGGGAAACCCGTTGGGCACTGAAGCTTTCTTT. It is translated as CASGGNPLGTEAFF.

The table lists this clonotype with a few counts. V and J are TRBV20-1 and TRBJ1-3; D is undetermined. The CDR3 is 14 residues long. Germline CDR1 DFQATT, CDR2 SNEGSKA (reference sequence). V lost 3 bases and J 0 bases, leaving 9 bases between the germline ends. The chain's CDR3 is CSARRANSGNTIYF. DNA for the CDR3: TGCAGTGCTAGGCGGGCTAACTCTGGAAACACCATATATTTT.

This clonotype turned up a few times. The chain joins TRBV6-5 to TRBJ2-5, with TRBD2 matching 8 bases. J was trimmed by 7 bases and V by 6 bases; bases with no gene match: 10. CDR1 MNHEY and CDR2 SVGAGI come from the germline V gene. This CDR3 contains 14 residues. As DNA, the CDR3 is TGTGCCAGCAGGTCATTCGCGGGGGGCCGGACCCAGTACTTC. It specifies CASRSFAGGRTQYF.

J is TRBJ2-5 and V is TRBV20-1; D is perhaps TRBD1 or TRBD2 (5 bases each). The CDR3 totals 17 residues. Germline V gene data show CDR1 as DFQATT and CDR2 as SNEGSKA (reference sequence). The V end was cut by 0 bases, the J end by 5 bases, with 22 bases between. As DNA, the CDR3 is TGCAGTGCTAGAGAGATCTCCCCACTAGGTCCAGGGGAGACCCAGTACTTC. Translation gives CSAREISPLGPGETQYF.